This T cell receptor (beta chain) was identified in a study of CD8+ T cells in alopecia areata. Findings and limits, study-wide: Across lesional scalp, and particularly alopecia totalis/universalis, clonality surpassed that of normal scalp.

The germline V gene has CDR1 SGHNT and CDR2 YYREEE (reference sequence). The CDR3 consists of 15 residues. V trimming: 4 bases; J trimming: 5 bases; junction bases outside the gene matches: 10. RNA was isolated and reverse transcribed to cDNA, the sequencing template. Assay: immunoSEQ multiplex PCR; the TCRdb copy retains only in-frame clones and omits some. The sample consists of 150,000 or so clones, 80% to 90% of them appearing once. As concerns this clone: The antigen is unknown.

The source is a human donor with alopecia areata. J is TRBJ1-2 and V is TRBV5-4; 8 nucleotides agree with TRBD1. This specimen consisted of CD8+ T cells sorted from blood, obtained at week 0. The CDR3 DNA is TGTGCCAGCAGCCTCGACAGGGGCTCATCTTATGGCTACACCTTC. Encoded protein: CASSLDRGSSYGYTF.